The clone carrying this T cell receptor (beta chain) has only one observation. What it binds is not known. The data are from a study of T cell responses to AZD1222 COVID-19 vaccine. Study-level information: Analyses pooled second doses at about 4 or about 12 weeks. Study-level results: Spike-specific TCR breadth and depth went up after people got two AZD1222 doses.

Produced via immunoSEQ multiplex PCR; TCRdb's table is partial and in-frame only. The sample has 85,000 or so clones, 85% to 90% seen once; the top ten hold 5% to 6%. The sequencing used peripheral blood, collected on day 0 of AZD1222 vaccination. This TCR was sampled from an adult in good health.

The CDR3 DNA is TGTGCCTGGAGACAGGGGACCTTCGGTGGGTCACCCCTCCACTTT. This sequence encodes CAWRQGTFGGSPLHF. V usage is TRBV30 and J usage is TRBJ1-6; 7 nucleotides agree with TRBD1. V shed 3 bases and J 10 bases; nucleotides not matched to a gene: 12. Germline CDR1 is GTSNPN and CDR2 is SVGIG (reference sequence). CDR3 size: 15 residues.